What follows is one TCR beta chain and its context. The target antigen is unknown. Trimming removed 4 bases from V and 3 bases from J; junction bases left unmatched: 10. The V gene's germline CDR1 is KGHSY and CDR2 FQNENV. The CDR3 consists of 17 residues. The sample originates from a study of blood T cells in healthy people across ages. Broader study findings: Diversity estimates from one million T cells were considered underestimates. It was found that TCR beta diversity correlated strongly with the percentage of naive T cells.

Per sample, a minimum of 6 million PBMCs were isolated. Alongside a J-beta primer mix, a sample-barcoded 5' primer served in a second PCR lasting roughly 7 to 11 cycles. Tagging of each cDNA molecule was performed by a template-switch adaptor with 12 random nucleotides. TCRdb passed the 5' RACE reads through MiXCR, listing each CDR3 protein once. Of fewer than 1 million distinct CDR3 sequences listed, under 55% are singletons. Input material: blood. The V gene is TRBV16, the J gene TRBJ2-3, with 10 bases aligning to TRBD2. The receptor was isolated from a man aged 60 to 75 in good health. The CDR3 spells CASSPTQLAGSTDTQYF. The DNA for the CDR3 is TGTGCCAGCAGCCCAACCCAACTAGCGGGGAGTACAGATACGCAGTATTTT.